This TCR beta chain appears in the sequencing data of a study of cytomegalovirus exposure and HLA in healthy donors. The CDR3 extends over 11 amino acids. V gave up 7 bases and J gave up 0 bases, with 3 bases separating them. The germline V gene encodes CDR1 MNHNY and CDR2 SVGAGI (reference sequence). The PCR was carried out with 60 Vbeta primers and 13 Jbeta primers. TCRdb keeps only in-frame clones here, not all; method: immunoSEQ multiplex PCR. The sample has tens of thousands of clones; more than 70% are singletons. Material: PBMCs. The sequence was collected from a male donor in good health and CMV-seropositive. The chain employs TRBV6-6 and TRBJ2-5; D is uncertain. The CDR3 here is CASTDQETQYF. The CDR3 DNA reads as TGTGCCAGCACAGACCAAGAGACCCAGTACTTC.